The sequence of this TCR beta chain was determined in a study of control samples from healthy donors and cancer patients. TCRdb's table, derived via immunoSEQ multiplex PCR, lists solely in-frame clones and lacks some. The sample yields approximately 220,000 clones, roughly 94% seen once. Trimming took 1 base from V and 4 from J, leaving 14 bases between them. From germline, CDR1 is SGHDT and CDR2 YYEEEE. This CDR3 has 16 residues. The sequence was collected from a man aged 45-60 years in good health. Source material: blood. The chain has TRBV5-6 and TRBJ2-2; possibly TRBD2 for D (7 bases). The CDR3 DNA reads as TGTGCCAGCAGCTTGTGGGGGGGCAAAGGCACCGGGGAGCTGTTTTTT. It codes for CASSLWGGKGTGELFF.